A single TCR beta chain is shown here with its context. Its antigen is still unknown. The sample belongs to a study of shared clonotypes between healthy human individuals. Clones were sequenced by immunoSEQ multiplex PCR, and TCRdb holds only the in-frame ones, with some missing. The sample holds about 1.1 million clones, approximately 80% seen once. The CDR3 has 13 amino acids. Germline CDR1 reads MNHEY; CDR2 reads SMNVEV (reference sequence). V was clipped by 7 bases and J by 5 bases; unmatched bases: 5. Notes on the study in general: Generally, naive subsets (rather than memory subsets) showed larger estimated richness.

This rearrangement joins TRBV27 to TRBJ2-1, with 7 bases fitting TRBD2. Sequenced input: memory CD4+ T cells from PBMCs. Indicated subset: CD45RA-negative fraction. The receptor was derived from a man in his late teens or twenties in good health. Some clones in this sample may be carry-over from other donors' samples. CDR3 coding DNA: TGTGCCAGCACAAGGCGGGGGAACAATGAGCAGTTCTTC. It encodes CASTRRGNNEQFF.